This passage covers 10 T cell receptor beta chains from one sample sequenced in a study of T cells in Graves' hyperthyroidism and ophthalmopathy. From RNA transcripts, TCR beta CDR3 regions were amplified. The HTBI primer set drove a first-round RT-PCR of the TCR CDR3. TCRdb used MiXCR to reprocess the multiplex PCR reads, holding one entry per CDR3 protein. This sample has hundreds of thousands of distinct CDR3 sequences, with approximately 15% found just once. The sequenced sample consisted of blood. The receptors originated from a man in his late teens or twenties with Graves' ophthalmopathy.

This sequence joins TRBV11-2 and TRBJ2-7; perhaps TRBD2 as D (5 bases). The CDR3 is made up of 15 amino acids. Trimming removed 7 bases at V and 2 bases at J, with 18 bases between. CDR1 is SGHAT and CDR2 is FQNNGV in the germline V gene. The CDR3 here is CASTPVRSGTYEQYF. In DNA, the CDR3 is TGTGCCAGCACCCCGGTCAGGTCCGGGACCTACGAGCAGTACTTC.

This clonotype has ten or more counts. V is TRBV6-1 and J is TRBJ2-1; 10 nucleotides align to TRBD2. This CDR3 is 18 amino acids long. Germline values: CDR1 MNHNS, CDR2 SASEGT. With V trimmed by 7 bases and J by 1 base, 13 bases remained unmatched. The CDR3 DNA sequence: TGTGCCAGCAAAGCGGGGGGGGTTTCTTTTGGGTCCTACAATGAGCAGTTCTTC. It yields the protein CASKAGGVSFGSYNEQFF.

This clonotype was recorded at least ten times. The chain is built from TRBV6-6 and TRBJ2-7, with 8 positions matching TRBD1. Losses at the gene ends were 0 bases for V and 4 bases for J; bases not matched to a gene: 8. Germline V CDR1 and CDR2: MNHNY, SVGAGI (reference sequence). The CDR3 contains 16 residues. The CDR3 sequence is CASSYSRAGGVYEQYF. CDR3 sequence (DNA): TGTGCCAGCAGTTACTCGCGCGCAGGGGGCGTTTACGAGCAGTACTTC.

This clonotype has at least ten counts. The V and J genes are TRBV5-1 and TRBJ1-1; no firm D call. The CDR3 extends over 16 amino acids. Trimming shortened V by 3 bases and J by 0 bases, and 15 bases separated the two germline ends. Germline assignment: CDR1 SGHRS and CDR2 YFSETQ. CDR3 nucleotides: TGCGCCAGCAGCTACCCGCGGCCGAGATTGAACACTGAAGCTTTCTTT. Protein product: CASSYPRPRLNTEAFF.

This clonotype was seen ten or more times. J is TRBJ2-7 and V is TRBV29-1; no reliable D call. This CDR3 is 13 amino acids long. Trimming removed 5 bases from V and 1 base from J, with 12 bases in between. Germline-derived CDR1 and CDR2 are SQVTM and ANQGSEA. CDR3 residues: CSVLAPNSYEQYF. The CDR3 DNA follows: TGCAGCGTTCTGGCCCCAAATTCCTACGAGCAGTACTTC.

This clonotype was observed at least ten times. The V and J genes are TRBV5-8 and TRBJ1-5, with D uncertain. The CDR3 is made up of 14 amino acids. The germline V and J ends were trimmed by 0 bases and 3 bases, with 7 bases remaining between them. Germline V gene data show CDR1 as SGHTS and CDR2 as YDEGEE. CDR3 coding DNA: TGTGCCAGCAGCTTGGACGGGTTCAATCAGCCCCAGCATTTT. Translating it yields CASSLDGFNQPQHF.

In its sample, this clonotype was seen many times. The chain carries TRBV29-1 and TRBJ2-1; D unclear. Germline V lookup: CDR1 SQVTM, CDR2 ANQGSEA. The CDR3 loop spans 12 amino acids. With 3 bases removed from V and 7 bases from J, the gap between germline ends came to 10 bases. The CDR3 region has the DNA TGCAGCGTTGAGGTCAGTTTGAATGAGCAGTTCTTC. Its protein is CSVEVSLNEQFF.

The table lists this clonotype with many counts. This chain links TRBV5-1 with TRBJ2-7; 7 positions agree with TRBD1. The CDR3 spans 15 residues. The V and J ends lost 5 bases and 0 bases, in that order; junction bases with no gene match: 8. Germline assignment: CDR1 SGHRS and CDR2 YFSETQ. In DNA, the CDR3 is TGCGCCAGCAGTTACGACGGGACAGTCTCCTACGAGCAGTACTTC. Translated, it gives CASSYDGTVSYEQYF.

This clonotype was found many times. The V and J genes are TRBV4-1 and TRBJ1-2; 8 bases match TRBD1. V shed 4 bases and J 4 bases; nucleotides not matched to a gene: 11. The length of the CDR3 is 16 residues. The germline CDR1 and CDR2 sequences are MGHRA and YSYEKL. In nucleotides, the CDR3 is TGCGCCAGCAGCCTCGTGGGGGCAGGGGGCGGCTATGGCTACACCTTC. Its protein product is CASSLVGAGGGYGYTF.

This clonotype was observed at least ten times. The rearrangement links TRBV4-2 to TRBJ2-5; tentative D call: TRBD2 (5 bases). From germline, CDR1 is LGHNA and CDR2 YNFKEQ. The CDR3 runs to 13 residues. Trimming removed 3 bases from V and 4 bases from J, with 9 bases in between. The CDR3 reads CASSQRVAETQYF. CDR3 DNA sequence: TGTGCCAGCAGCCAGAGGGTAGCAGAGACCCAGTACTTC.